This TCR beta chain is drawn from a study of shared clonotypes between healthy human individuals. CDR3 size: 14 residues. From germline, CDR1 is LNHDA and CDR2 SQIVND (reference sequence). The V end lost 4 bases, the J end lost 5 bases, and 14 bases lay between the germline ends. Adult Caucasians living in Nashville, Tennessee made up all of the donors. Original processing notes: Filtering of immunoSEQ junctional sequences could not match full-length read filtering. Clones were read by immunoSEQ multiplex PCR, and TCRdb kept only the in-frame ones, dropping some. That table furnishes V, J and clone size, whereas the DNA furnished D and trimming. The data hold roughly 500,000 clones, with about 96% observed a single time. Whole-study results and caveats: It was only blood that was sampled, and tissue repertoires likely differ.

Comments on this clone: Antigen unknown.

What was sequenced was naive CD4+ T cells sorted from blood. Subset defined: CD45RA+ positively selected. This clonotype was obtained from a woman aged 25 to 45 in good health. The rearrangement uses TRBV19 and TRBJ2-5; D not certain. As DNA, the CDR3 is TGTGCCAGTAGTAGTCGGCTAGGTGCGGAGACCCAGTACTTC. This gives the protein CASSSRLGAETQYF.